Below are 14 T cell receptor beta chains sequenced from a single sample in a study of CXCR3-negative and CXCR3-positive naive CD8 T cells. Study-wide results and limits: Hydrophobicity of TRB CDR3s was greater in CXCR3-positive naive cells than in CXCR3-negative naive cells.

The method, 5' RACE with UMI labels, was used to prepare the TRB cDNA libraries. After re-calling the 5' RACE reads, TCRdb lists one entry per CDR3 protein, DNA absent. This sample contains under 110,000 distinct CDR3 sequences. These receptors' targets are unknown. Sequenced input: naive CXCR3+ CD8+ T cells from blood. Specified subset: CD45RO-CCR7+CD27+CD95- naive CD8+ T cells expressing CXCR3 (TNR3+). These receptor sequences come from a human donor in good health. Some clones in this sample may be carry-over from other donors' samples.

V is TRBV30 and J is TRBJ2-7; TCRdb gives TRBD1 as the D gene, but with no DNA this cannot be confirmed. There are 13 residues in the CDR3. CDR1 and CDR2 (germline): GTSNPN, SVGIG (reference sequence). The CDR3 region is CAWREGQFYEQYF.

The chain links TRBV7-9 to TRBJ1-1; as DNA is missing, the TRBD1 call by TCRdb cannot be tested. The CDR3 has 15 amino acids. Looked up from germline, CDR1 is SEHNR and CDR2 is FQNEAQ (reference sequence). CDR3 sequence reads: CASSAPGGPSTEAFF.

The CDR3 spells CASSLAQEGVYGYTF. The J gene is TRBJ1-2, the V gene TRBV7-9. The CDR3 extends over 15 amino acids. Per the germline V gene, CDR1 is SEHNR and CDR2 is FQNEAQ (reference sequence).

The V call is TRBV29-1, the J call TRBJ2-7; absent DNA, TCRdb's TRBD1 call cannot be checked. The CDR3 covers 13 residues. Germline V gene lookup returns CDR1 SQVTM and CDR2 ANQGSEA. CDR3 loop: CSVEEGTPYEQYF.

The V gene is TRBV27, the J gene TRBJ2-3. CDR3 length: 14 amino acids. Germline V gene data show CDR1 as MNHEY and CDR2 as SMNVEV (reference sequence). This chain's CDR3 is CASSPRTSTDTQYF.

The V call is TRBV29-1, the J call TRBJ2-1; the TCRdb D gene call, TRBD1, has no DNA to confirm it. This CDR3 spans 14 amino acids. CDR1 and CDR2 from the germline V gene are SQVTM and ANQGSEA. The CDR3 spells CSVVPGQGRDEQFF.

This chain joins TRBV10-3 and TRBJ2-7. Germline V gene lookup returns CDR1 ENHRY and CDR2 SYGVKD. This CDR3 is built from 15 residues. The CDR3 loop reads CAISADTDNTYEQYF.

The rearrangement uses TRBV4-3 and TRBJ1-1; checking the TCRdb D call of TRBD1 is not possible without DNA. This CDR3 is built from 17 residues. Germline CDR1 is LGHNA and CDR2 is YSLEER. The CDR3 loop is CASSQDANRGGYTEAFF.

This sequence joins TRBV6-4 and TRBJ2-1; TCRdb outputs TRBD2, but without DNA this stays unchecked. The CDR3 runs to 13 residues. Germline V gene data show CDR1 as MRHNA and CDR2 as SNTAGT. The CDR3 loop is CASSDWEAGEQFF.

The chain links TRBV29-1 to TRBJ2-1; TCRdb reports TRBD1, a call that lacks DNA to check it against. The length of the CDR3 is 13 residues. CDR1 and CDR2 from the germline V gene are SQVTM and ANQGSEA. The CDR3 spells CSVDRGIHNEQFF.

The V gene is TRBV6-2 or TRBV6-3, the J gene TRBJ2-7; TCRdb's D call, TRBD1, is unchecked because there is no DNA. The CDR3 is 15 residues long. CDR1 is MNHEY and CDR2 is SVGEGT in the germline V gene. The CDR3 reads CATSPEAGGSYEQYF.

The CDR3 region is CASSLGRQNQPQHF. The chain carries TRBV13 and TRBJ1-5. Per the germline V gene, CDR1 is PRHDT and CDR2 is FYEKMQ (reference sequence). The CDR3 has 14 residues.

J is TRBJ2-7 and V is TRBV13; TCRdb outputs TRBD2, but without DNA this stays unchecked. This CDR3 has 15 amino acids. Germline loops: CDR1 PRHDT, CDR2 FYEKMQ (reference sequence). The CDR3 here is CASSDRTSGIHEQYF.

Here the CDR3 reads CASSFPMGANTEAFF. The chain carries TRBV28 and TRBJ1-1; TCRdb outputs TRBD1, but without DNA this stays unchecked. The CDR3 covers 15 residues. The V gene's germline CDR1 is MDHEN and CDR2 SYDVKM. Full variable domain (outside the CDR3, taken from reference TRBV28 and TRBJ1-1): DVKVTQSSRYLVKRTGEKVFLECVQDMDHENMFWYRQDPGLGLRLIYFSYDVKMKEKGDIPEGYSVSREKKERFSLILESASTNQTSMYLCASSFPMGANTEAFFGQGTRLTVV.